This note documents a single T cell receptor beta chain sequence. The record originates from a study of CD8+ T cells in alopecia areata. Documented treatment: oral pan-JAK inhibitor, 5-10 mg twice daily. Isolated RNA was reverse transcribed into cDNA used as the sequencing template. Profiled with immunoSEQ multiplex PCR; TCRdb holds only in-frame clones, not every one. The data contain about 76,000 clones, around 29% of them singletons. The germline V gene has CDR1 SQVTM and CDR2 ANQGSEA. Unmatched junction bases numbered 12, after V lost 6 bases and J lost 3 bases. This CDR3 region has 16 residues. Material: CD8+ T cells sorted from blood, obtained at week 4, from a patient treated with tofacitinib. The receptor was isolated from a human donor with alopecia areata. The rearrangement uses TRBV29-1 and TRBJ2-7; TRBD2 agrees at 12 bases. The CDR3 nucleotides are TGCAGCGTGCTGGGGACTAGCGGGTCCCTCAACTACGAGCAGTACTTC. As protein: CSVLGTSGSLNYEQYF.